The 16 T cell receptor beta chains below come from one sample, sequenced in a study of cytomegalovirus exposure and HLA in healthy donors. The PCR employed 60 Vbeta primers together with 13 Jbeta primers. Profiled with immunoSEQ multiplex PCR; TCRdb holds only in-frame clones, not every one. The table records some 130,000 clones, about 75% of them present only once. The sample taken for sequencing was PBMCs. The receptors here all came from a woman aged 40 to 50 in good health and CMV-seronegative.

The CDR3 spells CASTKIRGEQPQHF. CDR3 nucleotide sequence: TGTGCCAGCACCAAAATCCGGGGTGAACAGCCCCAGCATTTT. The rearrangement links TRBV6-5 to TRBJ1-5, with no clear D. Germline assignment: CDR1 MNHEY and CDR2 SVGAGI. V gave up 7 bases and J gave up 7 bases, with 17 bases separating them. The CDR3 has 14 amino acids.

This chain links TRBV6-1 with TRBJ2-1; 11 nucleotides match TRBD2. The CDR3 has 16 amino acids. CDR1 and CDR2 from the germline V gene are MNHNS and SASEGT. The V segment lost 1 base and the J segment 5 bases; nucleotides outside the gene matches: 4. CDR3 sequence reads: CASSEDLAGGNNEQFF. The DNA of the CDR3 is TGTGCCAGCAGTGAAGACCTAGCGGGGGGTAACAATGAGCAGTTCTTC.

The rearrangement links TRBV19 to TRBJ1-3, with 9 bases fitting TRBD1. The CDR3 has 16 residues. Unmatched junction bases numbered 8, after V lost 8 bases and J lost 0 bases. The germline V gene encodes CDR1 LNHDA and CDR2 SQIVND (reference sequence). CDR3 residues: CASQPGDRDSGNTIYF. The CDR3 DNA reads as TGTGCCAGTCAGCCCGGGGACAGGGACTCTGGAAACACCATATATTTT.

The chain links TRBV6-5 to TRBJ2-1; 10 positions agree with TRBD2. This CDR3 is 15 amino acids long. V lost 5 bases, J lost 9 bases, and 10 bases stayed unmatched. Germline values: CDR1 MNHEY, CDR2 SVGAGI. CDR3 in DNA: TGTGCCAGCAGTCTAGTAGCGGGGGGAGAGGGTGAGCAGTTCTTC. Translated: CASSLVAGGEGEQFF.

The CDR3 is CASSLVLAGEQYF. The CDR3 DNA sequence: TGTGCCAGCAGCTTAGTACTAGCGGGCGAGCAGTACTTC. The chain has TRBV11-3 and TRBJ2-7, with 9 bases fitting TRBD2. The V and J ends lost 1 base and 6 bases, in that order; junction bases with no gene match: 1. This CDR3 is built from 13 residues. Germline V gives CDR1 SGHNT, CDR2 YENEEA.

This clone was found once. CDR3 residues: CASVTGTGSSPLHF. DNA of the CDR3: TGTGCCAGCGTTACCGGGACAGGGAGTTCACCCCTCCACTTT. The chain joins TRBV6-6 to TRBJ1-6; 9 bases map to TRBD1. The V and J ends lost 8 bases and 9 bases, in that order; junction bases with no gene match: 8. This CDR3 spans 14 amino acids. CDR1 MNHNY and CDR2 SVGAGI come from the germline V gene (reference sequence).

This clone occurred a few times. V is TRBV28 and J is TRBJ1-2; possible D gene TRBD1, 5 bases. With 5 bases removed from V and 9 bases from J, the gap between germline ends came to 13 bases. CDR3 length: 12 amino acids. Germline assignment: CDR1 MDHEN and CDR2 SYDVKM. In nucleotides, the CDR3 is TGTGCCAGCAGTACCTCCGGGGGTAGCTACACCTTC. Its translation: CASSTSGGSYTF.

This chain uses TRBV4-1 with TRBJ2-3; maybe TRBD2 (5 bases). Trimming took off 1 base at V and 0 bases at J, with 5 bases between the two ends. CDR1 MGHRA and CDR2 YSYEKL come from the germline V gene. The CDR3 is made up of 14 amino acids. CDR3 amino acids: CASSQGGSTDTQYF. CDR3 sequence (DNA): TGCGCCAGCAGCCAAGGAGGGAGCACAGATACGCAGTATTTT.

Points on this clone: A read error may produce the germline difference seen at one junction end. V and J are TRBV5-1 and TRBJ2-1; D possibly corresponds to TRBD2 (6 bases). Germline CDR1 reads SGHRS; CDR2 reads YFSETQ. This CDR3 region has 15 residues. Written as DNA, the CDR3 is TGCGCCAGCAGCTTGGTGGCGGGGTCCTTCAATGAGCAGTTCTTC. It codes for CASSLVAGSFNEQFF.

There are a few counts of this clone. This sequence joins TRBV5-1 and TRBJ1-1; 7 bases agree with TRBD1. CDR1 is SGHRS, CDR2 YFSETQ, per germline. This CDR3 region has 13 residues. V lost 4 bases, J lost 1 base, and 1 base stayed unmatched. The CDR3: CASSGTANTEAFF. CDR3 bases: TGCGCCAGCAGCGGGACAGCGAACACTGAAGCTTTCTTT.

The rearrangement links TRBV10-3 to TRBJ2-6, with 7 bases matching TRBD1. V lost 8 bases and J lost 2; bases outside the gene matches: 3. CDR3 length: 14 amino acids. Germline CDR1 reads ENHRY; CDR2 reads SYGVKD. The CDR3 protein is CAIGQGAGANVLTF. Here the CDR3 DNA reads TGTGCCATCGGGCAGGGGGCTGGGGCCAACGTCCTGACTTTC.

V is TRBV6-5 and J is TRBJ1-6; D is perhaps TRBD1 (6 bases). The CDR3 covers 15 residues. Trimming removed 0 bases from V and 8 bases from J, with 11 bases in between. CDR1 is MNHEY, CDR2 SVGAGI, per germline. The CDR3 here is CASSYSGRGDSPLHF. The CDR3 nucleotides are TGTGCCAGCAGTTACTCGGGGAGGGGGGATTCACCCCTCCACTTT.

The chain joins TRBV29-1 to TRBJ1-1; 9 bases are shared with TRBD1. This CDR3 region has 12 residues. The germline V gene encodes CDR1 SQVTM and CDR2 ANQGSEA. V was clipped by 5 bases and J by 4 bases; unmatched bases: 2. CDR3 nucleotides: TGCAGCGTTACGACAGGGGGCACTGAAGCTTTCTTT. This encodes CSVTTGGTEAFF. Drawing the rest from reference TRBV29-1 and TRBJ1-1, the complete variable domain is SAVISQKPSRDICQRGTSLTIQCQVDSQVTMMFWYRQQPGQSLTLIATANQGSEATYESGFVIDKFPISRPNLTFSTLTVSNMSPEDSSIYLCSVTTGGTEAFFGQGTRLTVV.

This rearrangement joins TRBV4-3 to TRBJ1-6; TRBD1 matches at 7 bases. CDR3 length equals 15 residues. Trimming cost V 6 bases and J 7 bases; bases outside gene matches: 9. Germline assignment: CDR1 LGHNA and CDR2 YSLEER. CDR3 protein: CASRQSDRENSPLHF. CDR3 DNA: TGCGCCAGCAGGCAAAGTGACAGGGAAAATTCACCCCTCCACTTT.

The chain links TRBV25-1 to TRBJ1-2; D remains ambiguous. Trimming left V 3 bases short and J 0 bases short, with 11 bases between. The CDR3 spans 15 residues. Germline V gives CDR1 MGHDK, CDR2 SYGVNS. For the CDR3, the DNA is TGTGCCAGCAGTGATCATTGGCGGCCTAACTATGGCTACACCTTC. It translates to CASSDHWRPNYGYTF.

The rearrangement uses TRBV5-4 and TRBJ1-6, with D possibly matching TRBD1 (5 bases). Germline loops: CDR1 SGHNT, CDR2 YYREEE (reference sequence). CDR3 length equals 16 residues. The V and J ends lost 6 bases and 8 bases respectively, with 21 bases between them. In DNA form, the CDR3 reads TGTGCCAGCAACGGGGGGGGAGAAGGGGTTGATTCACCCCTCCACTTT. Encoded protein: CASNGGGEGVDSPLHF. Looking up the rest from reference TRBV5-4 and TRBJ1-6 gives the full variable domain: ETGVTQSPTHLIKTRGQQVTLRCSSQSGHNTVSWYQQALGQGPQFIFQYYREEENGRGNFPPRFSGLQFPNYSSELNVNALELDDSALYLCASNGGGEGVDSPLHFGNGTRLTVT.